This T cell receptor beta chain was recovered during a study of blood T cell repertoires in COVID-19 (dated by TCRdb to the early 2020s). Study-wide context: The collaborator samples originated in the United States, Italy and Spain and spanned the acute and convalescent phases of COVID-19. The material from the prospective study consisted of cDNA or gDNA derived from T cells, B-cell-depleted T cells, or PBMCs. Deeply sampled blood TCRbeta repertoires from subjects exposed to, actively infected with, or recovered from COVID-19 were included in the dataset. The repertoires were released in a freely available public database intended as a resource for research on the immune response to SARS-CoV-2. The samples were drawn from two sources: the first 160 participants of the ongoing ImmuneRACE study, and 1,200 or so subjects contributed by 6 global collaborators. A de-identified subject ID, COVID-19 status, age in years and sex were almost always included in the sample metadata. HLA class I and class II types, where available, came from metadata supplied by the sample provider rather than from assay-based typing. General study outcomes and caveats: The amount of clinical and demographic metadata varied by source and participant and was provided uncurated.

TCRbeta CDR3 regions were amplified from genomic DNA by means of the immunoSEQ Assay, a bias-controlled multiplex PCR. The authors' analysis ran thus. The number of nucleated cells in each sample was estimated from the amplification of reference gene primers within the assay. To quantify the absolute abundance of each unique TCRbeta CDR3 rearrangement, sequence reads were collapsed and filtered. For each sample, productive Simpson clonality was calculated by taking the square root of Simpson's diversity index across productive rearrangements. TCRdb took over this immuneACCESS table, retaining in-frame rearrangements with V and J assigned. Such tables are incomplete; in checked studies, under half of the missing clones stem from an unresolved V gene, and the remainder is unexplained. D and trimming come from the DNA, and the V and J calls and clone size come from that table. The sample data list roughly 230,000 clones, and 80% to 85% of these were observed just once. Roughly 3.6% of the sample goes to the ten largest clones.

This clone turned up a few times. The target of this receptor is not known. There are no base qualities to consult, and no much larger clone falls within one base. The CDR3, cysteine through phenylalanine, is 15 amino acids long. This entry keeps only the CDR3 DNA: 45 bases, framed from base 1. Relative to germline, V is missing 3 bases and J is missing 0 bases, with 1 base of the junction outside any gene match. Taken from the germline V gene, the CDR1 and CDR2 loops are SGDLS and YYNGEE. Enrolling through a virtual design, the prospective study's participants ranged in age from roughly 18 to 90 years and lived across roughly 24 United States geographic areas. To assign participants to cohorts, the prospective study relied on clinical history that participants themselves reported in a screening survey and a study questionnaire. Recovered participants in ImmuneRACE Cohort 3 were defined as having two consecutive negative NP/OP PCR tests, clearance from a healthcare professional, or resolution of symptoms. Each participant in the prospective study had whole blood, serum and a nasopharyngeal or oropharyngeal swab collected by mobile phlebotomists. Prospective study participants could optionally give additional blood draws and questionnaires over a roughly two-month period. Before DNA extraction, prospective study blood samples were shipped either frozen or at room temperature.

The sequence was collected from a man between 50 and 59 years old who had recovered from COVID-19. In this chain, TRBV9 is recombined with TRBJ1-1, and 11 bases in between align with TRBD1. The sequencing sample was made of PBMCs or T cells enriched from blood (not recorded which). The CDR3 corresponds to CASSAGQGVNTEAFF. DNA sequence: TGTGCCAGCAGCGCGGGACAGGGGGTGAACACTGAAGCTTTCTTT.